This section outlines one T cell receptor beta chain sequence together with its context. The sample belongs to a study of T cells in Graves' hyperthyroidism and ophthalmopathy. From RNA transcripts, TCR beta CDR3 regions were amplified. Initially, a first-round RT-PCR of the TCR CDR3 employed the HTBI primer set. TCRdb reanalysed the multiplex PCR reads using MiXCR and keeps one entry per CDR3 protein. Of around 400,000 distinct CDR3 sequences listed, about a sixth are singletons. There are 15 residues in the CDR3. V lost 1 base to trimming and J lost 0 bases, with 8 bases between them. Material for sequencing was blood. The origin of this receptor is a woman aged 18-29 years with Graves' hyperthyroidism that later progressed to Graves' ophthalmopathy. The J gene is TRBJ2-3, the V gene TRBV12-3 or TRBV12-4; D unresolved. The CDR3 spells CASSLGGISTDTQYF. The CDR3 coding sequence is TGTGCCAGCAGTTTAGGGGGAATTAGCACAGATACGCAGTATTTT.